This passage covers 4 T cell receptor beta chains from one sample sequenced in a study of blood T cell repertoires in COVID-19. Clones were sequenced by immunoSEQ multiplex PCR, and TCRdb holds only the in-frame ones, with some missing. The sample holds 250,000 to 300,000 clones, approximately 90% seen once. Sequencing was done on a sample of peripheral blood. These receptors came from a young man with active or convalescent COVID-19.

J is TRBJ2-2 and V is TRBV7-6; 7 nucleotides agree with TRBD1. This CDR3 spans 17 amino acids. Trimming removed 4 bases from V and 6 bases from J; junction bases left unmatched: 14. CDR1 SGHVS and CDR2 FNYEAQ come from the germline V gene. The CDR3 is CASSSKQGSTSPGELFF. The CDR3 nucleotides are TGTGCCAGCAGCTCAAAACAGGGGAGCACCAGCCCCGGGGAGCTGTTTTTT. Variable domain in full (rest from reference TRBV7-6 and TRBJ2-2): GAGVSQSPRYKVTKRGQDVALRCDPISGHVSLYWYRQALGQGPEFLTYFNYEAQQDKSGLPNDRFSAERPEGSISTLTIQRTEQRDSAMYRCASSSKQGSTSPGELFFGEGSRLTVL.

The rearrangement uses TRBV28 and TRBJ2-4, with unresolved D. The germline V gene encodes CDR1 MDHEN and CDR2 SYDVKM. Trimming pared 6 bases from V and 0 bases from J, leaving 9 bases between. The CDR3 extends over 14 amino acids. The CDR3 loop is CASSSSVAKNIQYF. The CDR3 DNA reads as TGTGCCAGCAGCTCCTCGGTAGCCAAAAACATTCAGTACTTC.

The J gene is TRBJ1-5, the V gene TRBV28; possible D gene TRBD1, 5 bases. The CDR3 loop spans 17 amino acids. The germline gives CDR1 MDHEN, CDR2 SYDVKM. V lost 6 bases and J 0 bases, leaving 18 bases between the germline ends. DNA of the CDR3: TGTGCCAGCAGGGGGGGTGGGGCTTCCGTTAGCAATCAGCCCCAGCATTTT. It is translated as CASRGGGASVSNQPQHF.

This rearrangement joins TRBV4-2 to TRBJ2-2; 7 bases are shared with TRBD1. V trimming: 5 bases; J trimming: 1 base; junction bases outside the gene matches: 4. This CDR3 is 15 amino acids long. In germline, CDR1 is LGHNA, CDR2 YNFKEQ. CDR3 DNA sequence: TGTGCCAGCAGCAGCCGGGACAGGAACACCGGGGAGCTGTTTTTT. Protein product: CASSSRDRNTGELFF.